This T cell receptor beta chain emerged from a study of blood T cell repertoires in COVID-19 (dated by TCRdb to about 2020). The study in broad terms: Collaborator samples came from the United States, Italy and Spain and covered acute and convalescent phases of COVID-19. Sample metadata almost always included a de-identified subject ID, COVID-19 status, age in years and sex. The repertoires were released in a freely available public database intended as a resource for research on the immune response to SARS-CoV-2. Subjects who had been exposed to COVID-19, were actively infected with it, or had recovered from it provided the deeply sampled blood TCRbeta repertoires that made up the dataset. HLA class I and class II types, where available, came from metadata supplied by the sample provider rather than from assay-based typing. The prospective study material was composed of cDNA or gDNA derived from T cells, B-cell-depleted T cells, or PBMCs. The samples were drawn from the first 160 participants of the ongoing ImmuneRACE study and from 950 to 1,500 subjects provided by 6 global collaborators. The full study reports these points: How much clinical and demographic metadata was included differed by source and by participant, and the metadata was provided uncurated.

From the cysteine through the phenylalanine, the CDR3 covers 13 amino acids. Only CDR3 DNA is held: 39 bases, read in frame from base 1. Trimming at the junction amounts to 8 bases on V and 1 base on J, and the germline ends lie 8 bases apart. CDR1 SNHLY and CDR2 FYNNEI were looked up in the germline V gene. Whole blood was collected in K2EDTA tubes by collaborating institutions according to the institutions' own protocols. For TCRbeta analysis, collaborator samples were shipped as frozen whole blood, as isolated PBMCs, or as DNA extracted from either sample type. TCRbeta CDR3 regions were amplified from genomic DNA using the immunoSEQ Assay, a bias-controlled multiplex PCR. Turning to the authors' computational methods: The number of nucleated cells in each sample was estimated by amplification of reference gene primers within the assay. To quantify the absolute abundance of each unique TCRbeta CDR3 rearrangement, sequence reads were collapsed and filtered. For each sample, productive Simpson clonality was calculated as the square root of Simpson's diversity index over productive rearrangements. Entries here come from immuneACCESS through TCRdb and include only in-frame sequences with V and J called. Some clones fail to appear in such tables; in the studies checked, an unresolved V gene covers under half of the shortfall, and the cause of the remainder is unknown. The V and J calls and the clone size are those of that table, but D and trimming were determined from the DNA. Here the sample has about 170,000 clones; around 90% occur a single time. The top ten constitute about a quarter of the sample.

As for this clone: Its antigen specificity is not known. The record has no base qualities; no much larger clone is one base away.

Sequencing input: peripheral blood. The V and J genes are TRBV2 and TRBJ2-2; the D gene is possibly TRBD2, with 5 bases matching. The sequence derives from a man in his 60s with acute or convalescent COVID-19. The DNA reads as follows: TGTGCCAGCGGACGGGGGAACACCGGGGAGCTGTTTTTT. Translation gives CASGRGNTGELFF.